This T cell receptor beta chain was documented in a study of blood T cell repertoires in COVID-19. About the study: Collection of acute and convalescent COVID-19 samples took place in the United States, Italy and Spain.

From germline, CDR1 is SEHNR and CDR2 FQNEAQ (reference sequence). The V gene lost 5 bases and the J gene lost 1 base, with 8 bases spanning the gap. The CDR3 extends over 13 amino acids. Participant age was about 18 to 89 years, and participants resided in about 25 US areas. Participants reported their clinical history, and cohort assignment relied on those reports. Methods used by the authors: Reference gene primer amplification yielded estimated nucleated cell counts. Repertoires were generated with immunoSEQ multiplex PCR, while TCRdb's copy carries only in-frame clones and drops some. V, J and clone size reflect that table, while D and trimming were determined from the DNA. The sample consists of 100,000 to 150,000 clones, about 88% of them appearing once.

The chain carries TRBV7-9 and TRBJ1-1; tentative D call: TRBD1 (6 bases). The clonotype comes from a man aged 35-49 years with acute COVID-19. Sequenced sample: PBMCs or T cells enriched from blood (not recorded which). CDR3 in amino acids: CASSGDTNTEAFF. The CDR3, as DNA: TGTGCCAGCAGCGGGGACACGAACACTGAAGCTTTCTTT.